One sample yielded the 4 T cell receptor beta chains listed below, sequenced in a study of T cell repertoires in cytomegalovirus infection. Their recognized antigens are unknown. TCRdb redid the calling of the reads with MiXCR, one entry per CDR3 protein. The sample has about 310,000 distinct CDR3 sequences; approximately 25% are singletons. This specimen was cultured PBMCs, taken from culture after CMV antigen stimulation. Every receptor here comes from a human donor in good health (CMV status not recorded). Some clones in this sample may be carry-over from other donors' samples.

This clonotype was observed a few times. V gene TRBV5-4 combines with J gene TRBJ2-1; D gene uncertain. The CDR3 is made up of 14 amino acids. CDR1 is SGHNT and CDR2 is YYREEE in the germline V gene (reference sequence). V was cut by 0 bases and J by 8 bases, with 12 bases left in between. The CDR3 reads CASSLGSEYDEQFF. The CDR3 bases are TGTGCCAGCAGCTTGGGTTCCGAGTATGATGAGCAGTTCTTC.

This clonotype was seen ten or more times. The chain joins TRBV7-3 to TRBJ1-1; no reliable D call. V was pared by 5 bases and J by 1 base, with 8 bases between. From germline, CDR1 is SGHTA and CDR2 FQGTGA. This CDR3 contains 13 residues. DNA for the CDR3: TGTGCCAGCAGCACAAGACAGAACACTGAAGCTTTCTTT. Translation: CASSTRQNTEAFF.

The CDR3: CAAYQRPDTQYF. In DNA, the CDR3 is TGTGCCGCCTACCAGAGGCCAGATACGCAGTATTTT. The chain joins TRBV6-1 to TRBJ2-3, with D unresolved. Germline values: CDR1 MNHNS, CDR2 SASEGT. Trimming removed 11 bases at V and 4 bases at J, with 13 bases between. The CDR3 extends over 12 amino acids.

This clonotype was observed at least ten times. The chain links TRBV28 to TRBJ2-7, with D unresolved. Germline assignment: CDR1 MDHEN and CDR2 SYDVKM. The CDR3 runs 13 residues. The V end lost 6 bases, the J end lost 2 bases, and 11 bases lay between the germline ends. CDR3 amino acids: CASSETHTYEQYF. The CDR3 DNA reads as TGTGCCAGCAGCGAGACACACACCTACGAGCAGTACTTC.